The T cell receptor beta chain under discussion was sequenced for a study of shared clonotypes between healthy human individuals (dated by TCRdb to about 2020). About the investigation overall: The cohort included three men and a couple of women between 18 and 49 years of age. For each donor, CD4 naive and CD4 memory were each given three plates, CD8 naive was given two plates, and CD8 memory was given one plate. To estimate repertoire size and how much clonotype sharing occurs between individuals, the study deeply sequenced the blood TCR repertoires of roughly 5 healthy adults. To increase sequencing depth and limit assay-specific biases, different laboratories used diverse techniques to prepare libraries and sequence TCR repertoires. Between about 0.94 and 8.9 billion PBMCs per donor were obtained by leukapheresis.

Points on this clone: The clone's antigen remains unknown. Base quality data are lacking; no much larger clone is found one base away.

TCR CDR3 regions were amplified from genomic DNA by multiplex PCR using the deep immunoSEQ assay. Genomic DNA extracted from each cell subset was distributed evenly over all wells of several immunoSEQ 96-well plates, and each plate served as one replicate. Each replicate PCR for sorted subsets received about 220 ng genomic DNA, equal to some 32,000 T cell genomes. Purified libraries were measured with a Qubit 3.0 fluorometer, size-checked on a Bioanalyzer 2100, and measured again with the KAPA Library Quantification kit. A separate single-read 150-cycle Illumina NextSeq 550 flow cell was used to sequence each immunoSEQ 96-well plate. The authors processed their data as follows. The immunoSEQ output contained only junctional sequences without quality scores, so filtering could not match that applied to full-length reads. To assign V/J genes and CDR3, sequences were annotated using PyIR, a Python wrapper for IgBLAST v1.9, with IMGT germline references. Reads were removed for weak V/J assignments (E-value above 1e-6), missing CDR3, stop codons, out-of-frame junctions, or ambiguous translated residues. A V3J clonotype was defined by an identical inferred V gene, J gene, and CDR3 amino acid sequence. To compute the percentage overlap between repertoires, the number of shared unique clonotypes was divided by the size of the smaller repertoire. Three approaches were used to assess repertoire richness: RTK rarefaction, the Chao1 estimator, and Recon v2.1 estimates of unobserved clonotypes. OLGA was used to compute generation probabilities for all TCRbeta clonotypes that the gDNA method yielded from a handful of donors. TCRdb took over this immuneACCESS table, retaining in-frame rearrangements with V and J assigned. Such tables are incomplete; in checked studies, under half of the missing clones stem from an unresolved V gene, and the remainder is unexplained. V and J calls and clone size come straight from that table; D and trimming were deduced from the DNA. A total of some 580,000 clones appear in this sample, approximately 97% of them only once. 0.045% to 0.07% of the sample is taken by the ten largest.

Healthy HIV-negative adults with no recently reported acute infections or vaccinations were included as donors. Only Caucasian adults living in Nashville, Tennessee, USA were represented among the donors. CD4+ T cells were enriched through magnetic negative selection, after which naive cells were positively selected on CD45RA and the remaining negative fraction served as the memory subset. Blood was obtained by leukapheresis, after which PBMCs were separated by Ficoll-Histopaque density gradient centrifugation and cryopreserved in liquid nitrogen vapor phase. Purity and quantity of every magnetically sorted T cell population were checked by analytical flow cytometry. Each sorted fraction had its genomic DNA isolated and then quantified by UV absorbance on a Nanodrop 2000c. Points the paper makes about the study in general: Compared with non-shared clonotypes, the clonotypes found in all four sorted-subset donors had higher generation probabilities. Only blood was sampled, and tissue TCR repertoires likely differ from those in blood. Based on pairwise subsampling, the degree of clonotype sharing among donors was expected to be affected by sequencing depth. Even with the large sequencing depth, rarefaction of the sorted-subset datasets indicated that sequencing was incomplete. Estimated clonotype richness was generally larger for naive than for memory subsets. When a few donors were compared, the shared fraction of clonotypes was about 5% for naive CD4, 3.5% for naive CD8, 2.3% for memory CD4, and roughly 0.4% for memory CD8. The genetic and exposure-history diversity represented was limited by the small number of donors.

CDR1 is given as MNHEY and CDR2 as SMNVEV, both from the germline V gene (reference sequence). V and J lose 5 bases and 1 base, and a span of 8 bases separates them. Its CDR3 holds 13 amino acids, cysteine through phenylalanine. Just the 39-base CDR3 DNA is kept, in frame starting at base 1. This sequence originates from a woman between 25 and 40 years old in good health. Specimen: naive CD4+ T cells sorted from blood. The cell subset or site label for this specimen denotes: CD45RA+ positively selected. The chain is encoded by TRBV27 joined to TRBJ1-1, with the D gene too uncertain to name. The sequence in DNA is TGTGCCAGCAGTCCCACCAGGAACACTGAAGCTTTCTTT. Its amino acids are CASSPTRNTEAFF.